This T cell receptor (beta chain) was observed in a study of cytomegalovirus exposure and HLA in healthy donors. Study-level findings and limits: The classifier reportedly diagnosed cytomegalovirus status with high specificity and sensitivity. Most sequenced TCRs were rare (though some public TCRs occurred in many donors). Overall, roughly 170 TCR beta chains were annotated as cytomegalovirus-associated. A later analysis found first-cohort TCR clusters tended to co-occur in the 130 or so validation repertoires.

Details on this clone: Its antigen is currently unknown.

Sequencing used immunoSEQ multiplex PCR; TCRdb keeps in-frame clones, though not all of them. Counted here are around 61,000 clones, around nine tenths occurring once; the ten biggest clones make up more than 0.95%. Sequencing was carried out using PBMCs. The sequence was obtained from a man younger than 30 in good health and CMV-seronegative.

The CDR3, as DNA: TGTGCCAGTAGTATAGGACTAGCGGGAGGGTTTGGGGGCACCGGGGAGCTGTTTTTT. It specifies CASSIGLAGGFGGTGELFF. The chain is built from TRBV19 and TRBJ2-2; 14 bases agree with TRBD2. The CDR3 covers 19 residues. The trim removed 1 base at V and 4 bases at J, leaving 8 bases unmatched. The V gene's germline CDR1 is LNHDA and CDR2 SQIVND (reference sequence). The whole variable domain, filled in from reference TRBV19 and TRBJ2-2, reads DGGITQSPKYLFRKEGQNVTLSCEQNLNHDAMYWYRQDPGQGLRLIYYSQIVNDFQKGDIAEGYSVSREKKESFPLTVTSAQKNPTAFYLCASSIGLAGGFGGTGELFFGEGSRLTVL.